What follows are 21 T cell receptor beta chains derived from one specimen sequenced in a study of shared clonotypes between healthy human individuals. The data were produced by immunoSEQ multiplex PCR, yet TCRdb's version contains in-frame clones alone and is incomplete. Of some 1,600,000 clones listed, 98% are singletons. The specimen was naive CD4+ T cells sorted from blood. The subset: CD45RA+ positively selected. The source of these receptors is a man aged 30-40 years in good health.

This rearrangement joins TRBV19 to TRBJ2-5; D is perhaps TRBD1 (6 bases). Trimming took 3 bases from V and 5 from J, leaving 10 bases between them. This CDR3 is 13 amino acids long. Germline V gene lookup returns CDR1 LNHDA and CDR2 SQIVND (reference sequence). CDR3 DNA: TGTGCCAGTAGTATGGCAGGGGCCGAGACCCAGTACTTC. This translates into CASSMAGAETQYF.

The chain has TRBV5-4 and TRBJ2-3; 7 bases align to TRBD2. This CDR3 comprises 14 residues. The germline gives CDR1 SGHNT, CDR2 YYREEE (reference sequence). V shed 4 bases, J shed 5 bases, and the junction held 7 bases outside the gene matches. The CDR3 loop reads CASSPAREGDTQYF. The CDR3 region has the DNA TGTGCCAGCAGCCCAGCCAGGGAGGGAGATACGCAGTATTTT.

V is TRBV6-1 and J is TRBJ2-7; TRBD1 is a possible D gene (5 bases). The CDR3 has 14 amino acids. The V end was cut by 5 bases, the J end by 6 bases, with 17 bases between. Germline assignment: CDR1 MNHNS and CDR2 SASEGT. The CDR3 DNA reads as TGTGCCAGCAGTATTCGACAGCCCCGCGGCGAGCAGTACTTC. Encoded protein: CASSIRQPRGEQYF.

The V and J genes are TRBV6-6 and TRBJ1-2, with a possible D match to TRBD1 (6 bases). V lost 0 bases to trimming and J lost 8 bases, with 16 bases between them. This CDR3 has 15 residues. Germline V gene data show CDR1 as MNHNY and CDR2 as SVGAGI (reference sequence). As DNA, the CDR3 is TGTGCCAGCAGTTACTCCGGGGGCCGGTTCGGAGGCTACACCTTC. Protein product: CASSYSGGRFGGYTF.

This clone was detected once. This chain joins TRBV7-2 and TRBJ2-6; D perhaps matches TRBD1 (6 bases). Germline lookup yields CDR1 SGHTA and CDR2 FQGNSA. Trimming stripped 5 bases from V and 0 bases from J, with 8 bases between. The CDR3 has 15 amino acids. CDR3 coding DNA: TGTGCCAGCAGCGTAGGGGGCTCTGGGGCCAACGTCCTGACTTTC. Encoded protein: CASSVGGSGANVLTF.

CDR3 residues: CASSEAASGSYEQYF. The CDR3 DNA sequence: TGTGCCAGCAGTGAAGCGGCCAGCGGGAGCTACGAGCAGTACTTC. J is TRBJ2-7 and V is TRBV2; 8 bases are shared with TRBD2. Germline trimming cut 0 bases from V and 3 bases from J; bases unmatched to any gene: 4. CDR1 SNHLY and CDR2 FYNNEI come from the germline V gene. The CDR3 loop spans 15 amino acids.

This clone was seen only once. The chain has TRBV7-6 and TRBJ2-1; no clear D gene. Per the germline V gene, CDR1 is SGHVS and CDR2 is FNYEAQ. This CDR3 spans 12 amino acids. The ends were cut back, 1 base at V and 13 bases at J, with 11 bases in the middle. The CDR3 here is CASSLELGYQFF. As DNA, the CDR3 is TGTGCCAGCAGCTTAGAGTTGGGATATCAGTTCTTC.

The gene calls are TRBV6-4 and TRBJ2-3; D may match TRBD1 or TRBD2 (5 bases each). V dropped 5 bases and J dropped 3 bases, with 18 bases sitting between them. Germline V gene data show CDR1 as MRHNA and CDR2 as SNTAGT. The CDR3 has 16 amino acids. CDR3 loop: CASSQGWDAGTDTQYF. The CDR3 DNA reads TGTGCCAGCAGTCAAGGTTGGGACGCAGGGACAGATACGCAGTATTTT.

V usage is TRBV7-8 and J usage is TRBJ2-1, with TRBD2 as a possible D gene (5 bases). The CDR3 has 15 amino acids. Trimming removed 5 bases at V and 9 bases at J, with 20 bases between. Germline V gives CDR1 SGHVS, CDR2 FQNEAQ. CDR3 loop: CASSDKRVNRVEQFF. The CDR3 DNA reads TGTGCCAGCAGCGACAAGAGGGTGAACCGAGTTGAGCAGTTCTTC.

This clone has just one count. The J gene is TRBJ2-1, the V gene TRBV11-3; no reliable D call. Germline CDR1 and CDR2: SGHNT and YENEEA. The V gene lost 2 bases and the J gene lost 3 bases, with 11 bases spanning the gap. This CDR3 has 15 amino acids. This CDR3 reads CASSLTAWDYNEQFF. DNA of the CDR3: TGTGCCAGCAGCTTAACGGCATGGGACTACAATGAGCAGTTCTTC.

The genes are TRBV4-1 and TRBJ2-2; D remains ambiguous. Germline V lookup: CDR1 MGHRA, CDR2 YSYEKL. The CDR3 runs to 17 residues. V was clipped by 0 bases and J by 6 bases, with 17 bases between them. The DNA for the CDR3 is TGCGCCAGCAGCCAAGAAAGGAAGTGGATACCTGCCGGGGAGCTGTTTTTT. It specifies CASSQERKWIPAGELFF.

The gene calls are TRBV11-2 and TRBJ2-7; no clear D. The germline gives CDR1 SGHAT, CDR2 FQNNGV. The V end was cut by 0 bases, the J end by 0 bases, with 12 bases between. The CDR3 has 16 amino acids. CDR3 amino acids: CASSLDLNGNSYEQYF. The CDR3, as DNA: TGTGCCAGCAGCTTAGATCTTAACGGAAACTCCTACGAGCAGTACTTC. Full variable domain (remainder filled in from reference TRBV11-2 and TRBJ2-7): EAGVAQSPRYKIIEKRQSVAFWCNPISGHATLYWYQQILGQGPKLLIQFQNNGVVDDSQLPKDRFSAERLKGVDSTLKIQPAKLEDSAVYLCASSLDLNGNSYEQYFGPGTRLTVT.

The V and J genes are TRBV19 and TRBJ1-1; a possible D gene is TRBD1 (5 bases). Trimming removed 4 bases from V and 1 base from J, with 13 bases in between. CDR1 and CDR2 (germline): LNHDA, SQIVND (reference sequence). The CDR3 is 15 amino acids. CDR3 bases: TGTGCCAGTAGTACATTTACAGGTCCGAACACTGAAGCTTTCTTT. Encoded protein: CASSTFTGPNTEAFF.

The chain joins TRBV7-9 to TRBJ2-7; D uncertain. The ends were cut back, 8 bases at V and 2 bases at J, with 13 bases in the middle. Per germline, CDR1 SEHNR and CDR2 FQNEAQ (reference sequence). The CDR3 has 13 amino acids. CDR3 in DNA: TGTGCCAGCTACCAGGAGCCCACCTACGAGCAGTACTTC. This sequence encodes CASYQEPTYEQYF.

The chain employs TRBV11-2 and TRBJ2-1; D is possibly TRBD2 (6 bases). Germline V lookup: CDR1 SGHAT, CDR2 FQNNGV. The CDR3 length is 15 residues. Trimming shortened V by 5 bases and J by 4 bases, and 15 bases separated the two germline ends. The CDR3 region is CASSLVGTQYNEQFF. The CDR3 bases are TGTGCCAGCAGCCTGGTCGGGACTCAGTACAATGAGCAGTTCTTC. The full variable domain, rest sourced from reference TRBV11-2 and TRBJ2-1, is EAGVAQSPRYKIIEKRQSVAFWCNPISGHATLYWYQQILGQGPKLLIQFQNNGVVDDSQLPKDRFSAERLKGVDSTLKIQPAKLEDSAVYLCASSLVGTQYNEQFFGPGTRLTVL.

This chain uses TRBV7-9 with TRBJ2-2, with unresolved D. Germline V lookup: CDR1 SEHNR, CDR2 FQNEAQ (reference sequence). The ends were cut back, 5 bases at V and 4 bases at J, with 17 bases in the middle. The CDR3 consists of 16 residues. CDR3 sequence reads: CASSPRQGKLTGELFF. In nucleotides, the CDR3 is TGTGCCAGCAGCCCCCGTCAAGGAAAACTCACCGGGGAGCTGTTTTTT.

For the CDR3, the DNA is TGCGCCAGCAGCCCCCGGGACTCTTCACACAATGAGCAGTTCTTC. Encoded protein: CASSPRDSSHNEQFF. The J gene is TRBJ2-1, the V gene TRBV5-1; a weak D match, TRBD2 (6 bases). The CDR3 contains 15 residues. Trimming stripped 4 bases from V and 5 bases from J, with 16 bases between. CDR1 and CDR2 (germline): SGHRS, YFSETQ.

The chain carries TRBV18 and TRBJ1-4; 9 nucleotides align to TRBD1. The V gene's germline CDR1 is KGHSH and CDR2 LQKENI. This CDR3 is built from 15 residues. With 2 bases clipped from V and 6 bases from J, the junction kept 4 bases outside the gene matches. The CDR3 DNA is TGTGCCAGCTCACCAGGGACAGGGCCTGATGAAAAACTGTTTTTT. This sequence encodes CASSPGTGPDEKLFF.

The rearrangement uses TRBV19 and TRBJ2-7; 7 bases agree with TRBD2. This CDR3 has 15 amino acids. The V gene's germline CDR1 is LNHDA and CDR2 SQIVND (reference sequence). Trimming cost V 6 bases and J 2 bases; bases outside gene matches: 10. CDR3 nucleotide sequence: TGTGCCAGTAGCTTCCAAGCTAGCGGACCCTACGAGCAGTACTTC. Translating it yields CASSFQASGPYEQYF.

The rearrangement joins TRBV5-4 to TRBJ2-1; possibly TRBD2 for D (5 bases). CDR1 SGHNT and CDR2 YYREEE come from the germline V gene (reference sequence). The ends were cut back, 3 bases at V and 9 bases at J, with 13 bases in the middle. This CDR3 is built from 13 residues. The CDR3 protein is CASSSGGSVEQFF. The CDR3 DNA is TGTGCCAGCAGCTCCGGAGGCTCGGTTGAGCAGTTCTTC.

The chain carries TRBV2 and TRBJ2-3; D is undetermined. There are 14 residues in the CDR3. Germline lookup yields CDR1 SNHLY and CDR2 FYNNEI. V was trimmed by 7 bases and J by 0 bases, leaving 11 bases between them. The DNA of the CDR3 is TGTGCCAGCATAGGGCGGAGCAGCACAGATACGCAGTATTTT. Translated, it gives CASIGRSSTDTQYF.